This TCR beta chain was identified during a study of post-analysis software for immune sequencing data. Findings and caveats of the study: Patients used five TRBV segments, including TRBV5-6, TRBV5-1 and TRBV20-1, more often than controls.

Carried by the TCR beta cDNA libraries were unique molecular identifiers. MiXCR, run by TCRdb on the PCR reads, gives a single entry per CDR3 protein. The sample consists of about 430,000 distinct CDR3 sequences, more than 30% of them appearing once. CDR1 is SGHRS and CDR2 is YFSETQ in the germline V gene. This CDR3 spans 18 amino acids. V was pared by 4 bases and J by 4 bases, with 21 bases between. This clonotype has a handful of counts. What it binds is unknown. This sequence originates from a girl aged 2 to 9 with multiple sclerosis. V is TRBV5-1 and J is TRBJ1-6; D is unclear. The source material was blood. The CDR3, as DNA: TGCGCCAGCAGCCACGGACCAAGGAGACCCCTTTATAATTCACCCCTCCACTTT. Amino acids: CASSHGPRRPLYNSPLHF.